These 5 T cell receptor beta chains originate from one sample sequenced in a study of T cells in Graves' hyperthyroidism and ophthalmopathy. RNA transcripts were the template for amplifying TCR beta CDR3 regions. TCR CDR3 regions were first amplified by RT-PCR with HTBI primers. Using its own MiXCR run on the multiplex PCR reads, TCRdb lists one record per CDR3 protein. The sample has under 350,000 distinct CDR3 sequences, around a sixth seen once. Sequencing input: blood. The receptors derive from a woman aged 45-65 years with Graves' hyperthyroidism.

This clonotype has a handful of counts. The V call is TRBV6-1, the J call TRBJ1-1; D uncertain. The CDR3 is made up of 15 amino acids. With 5 bases removed from V and 3 bases from J, the gap between germline ends came to 16 bases. Germline lookup yields CDR1 MNHNS and CDR2 SASEGT. CDR3 protein: CASSKSRYPDTEAFF. The CDR3 DNA is TGTGCCAGCAGTAAAAGCAGGTATCCGGACACTGAAGCTTTCTTT.

A single count supports this clonotype. A read error may be the cause here, since a much bigger clone is one base away. The rearrangement uses TRBV5-5 and TRBJ2-7; the match to TRBD2 covers 8 bases. Germline trimming cut 0 bases from V and 4 bases from J; bases unmatched to any gene: 6. Germline CDR1 and CDR2: SGHKS and YYEKEE (reference sequence). The CDR3 spans 15 residues. CDR3 nucleotide sequence: TGTGCCAGCAGCTTGGATGCGGGAGGACGGTACGAGCAGTACTTC. Protein product: CASSLDAGGRYEQYF.

This clonotype was counted many times. The J gene is TRBJ2-1, the V gene TRBV29-1; 9 bases line up with TRBD1. V shed 8 bases, J shed 3 bases, and the junction held 5 bases outside the gene matches. Germline assignment: CDR1 SQVTM and CDR2 ANQGSEA. The CDR3 sequence is 13 residues long. CDR3 loop: CSITGGYYNEQFF. CDR3 nucleotide sequence: TGCAGCATTACAGGGGGCTACTACAATGAGCAGTTCTTC.

This clonotype came up many times. The chain is built from TRBV20-1 and TRBJ2-3, with TRBD2 identical over 10 bases. CDR3 length: 15 amino acids. Germline CDR1 reads DFQATT; CDR2 reads SNEGSKA (reference sequence). CDR3 bases: TGCAGGCCCTCAAACAGCGGGAGGGATTCGGATACGCAGTATTTT. Protein sequence: CRPSNSGRDSDTQYF.

The rearrangement uses TRBV12-3 or TRBV12-4 and TRBJ2-1, with D maybe TRBD1 (6 bases). The CDR3 contains 14 residues. With 7 bases removed from V and 4 bases from J, the gap between germline ends came to 14 bases. The CDR3 DNA follows: TGTGCCAGCACTGAAGGGGGTCTATACAATGAGCAGTTCTTC. It encodes CASTEGGLYNEQFF.